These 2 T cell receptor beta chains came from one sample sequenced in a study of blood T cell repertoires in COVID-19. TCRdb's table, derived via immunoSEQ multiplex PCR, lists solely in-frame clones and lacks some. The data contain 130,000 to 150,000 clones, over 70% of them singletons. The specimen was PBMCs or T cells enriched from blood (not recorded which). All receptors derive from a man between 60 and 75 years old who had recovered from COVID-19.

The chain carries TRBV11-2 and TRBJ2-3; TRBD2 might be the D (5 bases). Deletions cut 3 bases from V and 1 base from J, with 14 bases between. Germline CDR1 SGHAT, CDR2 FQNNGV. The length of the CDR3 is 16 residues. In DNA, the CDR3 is TGTGCCAGCAGCTTGGGGTTTGACTACCGCACAGATACGCAGTATTTT. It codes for CASSLGFDYRTDTQYF.

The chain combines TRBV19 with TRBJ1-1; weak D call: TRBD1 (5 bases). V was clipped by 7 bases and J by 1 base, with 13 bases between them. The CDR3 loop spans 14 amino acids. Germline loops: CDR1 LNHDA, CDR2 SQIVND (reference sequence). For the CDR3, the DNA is TGTGCCAGTAAGGGGCCATTTGGGAACACTGAAGCTTTCTTT. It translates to CASKGPFGNTEAFF.